This T cell receptor beta chain was sequenced during a study of sequential checkpoint blockade in melanoma. The CDR3 spans 16 residues. The germline V gene encodes CDR1 SGHNT and CDR2 YYREEE (reference sequence). Treatment: randomized to nivolumab then ipilimumab (arm A) or the reverse (arm B). Clones were sequenced by immunoSEQ multiplex PCR, and TCRdb holds only the in-frame ones, with some missing. Among around 26,000 clones listed, roughly 80% were seen once. The gene calls are TRBV5-4 and TRBJ2-5; TRBD2 is a possible D gene (6 bases). The end of the DNA aligns better with TRBJ2-7, so the J call may be wrong. The sequences come from CD8+ T cells sorted from blood (inferred from file names), collected from a patient given nivolumab and ipilimumab in sequence. This clonotype originated in a human donor with melanoma. For the CDR3, the DNA is TGTGCCAGCAGCTTAGTCCCGACTAGTTCCAACTACGAGCAGTACTTC. Its translation is CASSLVPTSSNYEQYF.